A selection of T cell receptor beta chains follows, all from one sample in a study of blood T cell repertoires in COVID-19. The table came from immunoSEQ multiplex PCR; TCRdb's copy has only in-frame clones and leaves some out. The sample has approximately 27,000 clones; 85% to 90% are singletons. Sequencing input: peripheral blood. The receptor set was obtained from a human donor with acute or convalescent COVID-19. The donor label of this sample is uncertain. Each CDR3 is given with its conserved first and last residue. A D gene is named only where the DNA matches it firmly. Clone size is stated in some rows and not others, as once, few, many or a class when expanded.

J,D,V,size,CDR3,DNA
TRBJ2-2,NA,TRBV10-2,NA,CASSVTTNTGELFF,TGCGCCAGCAGTGTGACAACGAACACCGGGGAGCTGTTTTTT
TRBJ2-7,TRBD1,TRBV11-3,NA,CASSAGQGRVYEQYF,TGTGCCAGCAGCGCCGGACAGGGGAGGGTCTACGAGCAGTACTTC
TRBJ2-4,TRBD1,TRBV11-2,NA,CASSLDRGLQNIQYF,TGTGCCAGCAGCTTAGATAGGGGGCTCCAAAACATTCAGTACTTC
TRBJ1-4,NA,TRBV3-1/TRBV3-2,NA,CASSLRTGRGEKLFF,TGTGCCAGCAGCCTCCGGACTGGGAGGGGTGAAAAACTGTTTTTT
TRBJ2-3,TRBD1,TRBV5-1,NA,CASSRQGIGTDTQYF,TGCGCCAGCTCGAGACAGGGGATAGGGACAGATACGCAGTATTTT
TRBJ2-1,TRBD1,TRBV11-3,NA,CASSLGATGNNEQFF,TGTGCCAGCAGTTTGGGGGCGACAGGGAACAATGAGCAGTTCTTC
TRBJ2-7,NA,TRBV5-1,many,CASSLTEIAEQYF,TGCGCCAGCAGCTTGACGGAGATAGCCGAGCAGTACTTC
TRBJ2-5,NA,TRBV15,NA,CATSRGLGPSQETQYF,TGTGCCACCAGCAGAGGACTAGGACCTTCCCAAGAGACCCAGTACTTC
TRBJ1-1,NA,TRBV19,NA,CASSIVLRAGGPTEAFF,TGTGCCAGTAGTATAGTATTACGTGCCGGGGGACCCACTGAAGCTTTCTTT
TRBJ2-5,NA,TRBV13,NA,CASSLTDIQETQYF,TGTGCCAGCAGCTTGACGGACATCCAAGAGACCCAGTACTTC
TRBJ2-3,NA,TRBV28,NA,CASCEGADTQYF,TGTGCCAGCTGCGAGGGCGCAGATACGCAGTATTTT
TRBJ1-6,TRBD1,TRBV19,few,CASSPPGTGGSPLHF,TGTGCCAGTAGTCCCCCCGGGACAGGAGGGTCACCCCTCCACTTT
TRBJ1-5,TRBD1,TRBV19,few,CASRPDRARNQPQHF,TGTGCCAGTAGACCGGACAGGGCCCGGAATCAGCCCCAGCATTTT
TRBJ2-5,TRBD1,TRBV6-5,NA,CASGTGQWGETQYF,TGTGCCAGCGGGACGGGACAGTGGGGAGAGACCCAGTACTTC
TRBJ2-5,NA,TRBV5-1,NA,CASSPRASGVWETQYF,TGCGCCAGCAGCCCCCGGGCGTCAGGGGTTTGGGAGACCCAGTACTTC
TRBJ1-6,NA,TRBV30,few,CAWGHSNSPLHF,TGTGCCTGGGGACATTCTAATTCACCCCTCCACTTT
TRBJ2-7,TRBD2,TRBV5-4,NA,CASSPRGGAGYEQYF,TGTGCCAGCAGCCCTCGGGGGGGGGCCGGATACGAGCAGTACTTC
TRBJ2-2,TRBD2,TRBV9,NA,CASSLGGLDVTGELFF,TGTGCCAGCAGCCTTGGAGGACTAGATGTAACCGGGGAGCTGTTTTTT
TRBJ1-1,NA,TRBV7-8,NA,CASSSKTASNTEAFF,TGTGCCAGCAGCTCAAAGACAGCCTCTAACACTGAAGCTTTCTTT
TRBJ2-7,TRBD1,TRBV5-4,NA,CASSLTGGRRSITGEQYF,TGTGCCAGCAGCCTGACAGGGGGCAGAAGGAGTATAACTGGGGAGCAGTACTTC
TRBJ1-3,NA,TRBV2,NA,CASNIQGPGNTIYF,TGTGCCAGCAATATACAGGGACCAGGAAACACCATATATTTT
TRBJ1-5,NA,TRBV9,NA,CASSVDPNSNQPQHF,TGTGCCAGCAGCGTAGACCCTAATAGCAATCAGCCCCAGCATTTT
TRBJ2-6,TRBD1,TRBV19,NA,CASRRTGVISGANVLTF,TGTGCCAGTAGGCGGACAGGGGTAATCTCTGGGGCCAACGTCCTGACTTTC
TRBJ2-4,TRBD1,TRBV3-1/TRBV3-2,NA,CASSSPGQGNIQYF,TGTGCCAGCAGCTCCCCGGGACAGGGAAACATTCAGTACTTC
TRBJ1-6,TRBD1,TRBV7-9,NA,CASSPRGQGNSPLHF,TGTGCCAGCAGCCCACGAGGACAGGGGAATTCACCCCTCCACTTT
TRBJ2-7,NA,TRBV4-2,NA,CASSQDPASARVVYEQYF,TGTGCCAGCAGCCAAGACCCGGCTAGCGCACGGGTAGTCTACGAGCAGTACTTC